This T cell receptor (beta chain) was captured in a study of T cell repertoires in cytomegalovirus infection. On the study more broadly: In public TCR beta signatures, there were indications of both CMV infection and matching HLA type. Overall study results and limits: HLA-C-restricted CMV clonotypes gave the most frequent clonotype in two of eight donors. Identification of carriers of CMV plus the relevant HLA was performed using cumulative public TCR beta family frequency.

One entry per CDR3 protein results from TCRdb running MiXCR on the reads. Of 250,000 to 300,000 distinct CDR3 sequences in the sample, approximately 15% were seen once. Germline V gene sequence: CDR1 SEHNR, CDR2 FQNEAQ (reference sequence). The CDR3 length is 16 residues. V was cut by 4 bases and J by 3 bases, with 17 bases left in between. This clonotype appeared many times. Its antigen is not known. The receptor was derived from a human donor in good health (CMV status not recorded). Some clones in this sample may be carry-over from other donors' samples. V is TRBV7-9 and J is TRBJ2-3; D might be TRBD2 (5 bases). The sequenced sample was CD8+ T cells from PBMCs. As DNA, the CDR3 is TGTGCCAGCAGCTCACGTGAAGGGAGTGCGACAGATACGCAGTATTTT. Residues: CASSSREGSATDTQYF.